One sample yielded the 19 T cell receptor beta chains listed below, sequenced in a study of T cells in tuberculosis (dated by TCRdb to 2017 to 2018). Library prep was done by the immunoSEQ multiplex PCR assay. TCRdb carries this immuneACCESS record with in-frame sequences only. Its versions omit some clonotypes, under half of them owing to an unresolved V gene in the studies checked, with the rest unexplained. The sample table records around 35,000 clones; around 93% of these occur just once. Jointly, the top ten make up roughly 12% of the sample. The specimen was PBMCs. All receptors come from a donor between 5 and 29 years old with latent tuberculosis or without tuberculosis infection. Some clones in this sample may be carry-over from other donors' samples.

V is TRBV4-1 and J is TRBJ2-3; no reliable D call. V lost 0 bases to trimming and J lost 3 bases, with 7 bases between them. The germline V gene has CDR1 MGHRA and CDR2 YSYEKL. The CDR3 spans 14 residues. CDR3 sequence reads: CASSQEQRTDTQYF. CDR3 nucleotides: TGCGCCAGCAGCCAAGAGCAGAGGACAGATACGCAGTATTTT.

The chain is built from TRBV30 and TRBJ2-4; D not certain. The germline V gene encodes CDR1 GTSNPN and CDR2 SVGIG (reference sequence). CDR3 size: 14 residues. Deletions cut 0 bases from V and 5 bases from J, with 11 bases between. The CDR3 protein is CAWSVTLRENIQYF. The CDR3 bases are TGTGCCTGGAGTGTAACCCTCCGGGAAAACATTCAGTACTTC. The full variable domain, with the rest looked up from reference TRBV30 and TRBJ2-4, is SQTIHQWPATLVQPVGSPLSLECTVEGTSNPNLYWYRQAAGRGLQLLFYSVGIGQISSEVPQNLSASRPQDRQFILSSKKLLLSDSGFYLCAWSVTLRENIQYFGAGTRLSVL.

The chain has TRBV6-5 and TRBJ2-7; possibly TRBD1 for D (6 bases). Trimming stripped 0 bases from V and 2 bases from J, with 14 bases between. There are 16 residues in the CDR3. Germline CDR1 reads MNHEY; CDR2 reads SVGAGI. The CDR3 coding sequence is TGTGCCAGCAGTTACTCGACTCAGGGGATCCCCTACGAGCAGTACTTC. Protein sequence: CASSYSTQGIPYEQYF.

CDR3 sequence reads: CASSLAGTASEETQYF. CDR3 DNA sequence: TGTGCCAGCAGCTTGGCCGGGACAGCGTCCGAAGAGACCCAGTACTTC. The chain carries TRBV5-6 and TRBJ2-5, with 7 bases lining up with TRBD1. J gave up 3 bases and V 0 bases, and 8 bases lay outside the gene matches. Per the germline V gene, CDR1 is SGHDT and CDR2 is YYEEEE. The CDR3 totals 16 residues. The variable domain in full, completed from reference TRBV5-6 and TRBJ2-5, reads DAGVTQSPTHLIKTRGQQVTLRCSPKSGHDTVSWYQQALGQGPQFIFQYYEEEERQRGNFPDRFSGHQFPNYSSELNVNALLLGDSALYLCASSLAGTASEETQYFGPGTRLLVL.

Here the CDR3 reads CASSLPPDRVEKLFF. As DNA, the CDR3 is TGTGCCAGCAGCTTGCCCCCAGACAGGGTGGAAAAACTGTTTTTT. The chain combines TRBV5-5 with TRBJ1-4; 7 bases are a match to TRBD1. Germline CDR1 SGHKS, CDR2 YYEKEE (reference sequence). Trimming cost V 1 base and J 8 bases; bases outside gene matches: 8. The CDR3 contains 15 residues.

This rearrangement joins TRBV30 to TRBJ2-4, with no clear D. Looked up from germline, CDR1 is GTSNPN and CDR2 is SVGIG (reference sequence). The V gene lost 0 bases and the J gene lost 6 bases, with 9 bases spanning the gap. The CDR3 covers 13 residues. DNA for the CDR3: TGTGCCTGGAGTGTACTCCCCTTAAACATTCAGTACTTC. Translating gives CAWSVLPLNIQYF.

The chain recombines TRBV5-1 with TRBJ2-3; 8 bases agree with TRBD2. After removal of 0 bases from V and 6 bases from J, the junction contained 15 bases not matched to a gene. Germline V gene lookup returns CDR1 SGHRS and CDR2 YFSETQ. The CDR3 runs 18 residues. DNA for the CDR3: TGCGCCAGCAGCTTGGCCTCCCAGGCGGGGGGACACACCGATACGCAGTATTTT. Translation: CASSLASQAGGHTDTQYF.

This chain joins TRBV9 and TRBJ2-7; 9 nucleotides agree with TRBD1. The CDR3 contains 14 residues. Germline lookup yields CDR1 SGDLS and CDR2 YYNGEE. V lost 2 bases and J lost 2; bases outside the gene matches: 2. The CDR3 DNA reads TGTGCCAGCAGCGTTGGGACAGGGACCTACGAGCAGTACTTC. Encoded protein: CASSVGTGTYEQYF.

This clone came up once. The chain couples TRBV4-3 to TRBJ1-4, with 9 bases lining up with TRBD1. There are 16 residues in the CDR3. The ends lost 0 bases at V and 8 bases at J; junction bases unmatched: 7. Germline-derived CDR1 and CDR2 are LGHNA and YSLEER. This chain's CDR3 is CASSQDLLGTGEKLFF. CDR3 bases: TGCGCCAGCAGCCAAGATCTACTCGGGACAGGGGAAAAACTGTTTTTT.

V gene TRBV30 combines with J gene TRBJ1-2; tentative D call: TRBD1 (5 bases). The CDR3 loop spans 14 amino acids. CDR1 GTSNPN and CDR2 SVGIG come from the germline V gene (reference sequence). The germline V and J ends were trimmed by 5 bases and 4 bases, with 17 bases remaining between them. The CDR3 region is CAWAPVGVFYGYTF. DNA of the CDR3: TGTGCCTGGGCCCCGGTAGGGGTCTTCTATGGCTACACCTTC.

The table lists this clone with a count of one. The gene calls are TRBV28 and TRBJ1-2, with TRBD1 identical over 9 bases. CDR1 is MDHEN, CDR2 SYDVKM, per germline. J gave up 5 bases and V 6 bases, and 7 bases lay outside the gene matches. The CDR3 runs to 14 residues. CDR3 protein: CASRYPGQGYGYTF. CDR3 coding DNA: TGTGCCAGCAGGTACCCGGGACAGGGTTATGGCTACACCTTC.

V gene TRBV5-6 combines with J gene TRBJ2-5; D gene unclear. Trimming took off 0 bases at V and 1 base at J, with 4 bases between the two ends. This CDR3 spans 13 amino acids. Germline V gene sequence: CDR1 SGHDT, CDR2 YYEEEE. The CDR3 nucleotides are TGTGCCAGCAGCTTGGGGGCCCAAGAGACCCAGTACTTC. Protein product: CASSLGAQETQYF.

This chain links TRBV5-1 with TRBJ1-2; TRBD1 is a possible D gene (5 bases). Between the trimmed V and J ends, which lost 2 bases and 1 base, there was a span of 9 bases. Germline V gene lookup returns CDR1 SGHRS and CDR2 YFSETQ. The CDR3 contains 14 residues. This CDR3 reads CASSLGQGNYGYTF. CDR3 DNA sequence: TGCGCCAGCAGCTTAGGTCAGGGTAACTATGGCTACACCTTC. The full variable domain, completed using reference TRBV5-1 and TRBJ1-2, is KAGVTQTPRYLIKTRGQQVTLSCSPISGHRSVSWYQQTPGQGLQFLFEYFSETQRNKGNFPGRFSGRQFSNSRSEMNVSTLELGDSALYLCASSLGQGNYGYTFGSGTRLTVV.

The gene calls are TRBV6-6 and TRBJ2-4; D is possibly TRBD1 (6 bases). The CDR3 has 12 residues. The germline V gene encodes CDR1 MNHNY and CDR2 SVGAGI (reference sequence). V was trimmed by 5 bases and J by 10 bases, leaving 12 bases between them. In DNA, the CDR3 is TGTGCCAGCAGTAGGACAGCGGAGATTCAGTACTTC. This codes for CASSRTAEIQYF.

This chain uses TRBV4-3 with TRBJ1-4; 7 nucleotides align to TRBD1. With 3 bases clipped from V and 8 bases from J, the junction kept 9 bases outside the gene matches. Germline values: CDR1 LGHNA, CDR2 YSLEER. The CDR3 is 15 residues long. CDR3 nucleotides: TGCGCCAGCAGCCAGCCGGGACAGATAGGAGAAAAACTGTTTTTT. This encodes CASSQPGQIGEKLFF.

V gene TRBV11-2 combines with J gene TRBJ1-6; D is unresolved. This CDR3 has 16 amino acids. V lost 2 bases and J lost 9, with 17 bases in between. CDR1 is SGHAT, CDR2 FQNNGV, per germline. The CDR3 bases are TGTGCCAGCAGCTTACACTCTCAGACCACGGGTTCACCCCTCCACTTT. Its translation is CASSLHSQTTGSPLHF.

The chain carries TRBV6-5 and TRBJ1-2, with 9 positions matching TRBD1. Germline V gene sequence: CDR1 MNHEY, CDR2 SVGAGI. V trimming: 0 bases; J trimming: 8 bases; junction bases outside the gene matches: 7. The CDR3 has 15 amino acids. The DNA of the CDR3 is TGTGCCAGCAGTTACTCAGGACAGGGGATCACGGGCTACACCTTC. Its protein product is CASSYSGQGITGYTF.

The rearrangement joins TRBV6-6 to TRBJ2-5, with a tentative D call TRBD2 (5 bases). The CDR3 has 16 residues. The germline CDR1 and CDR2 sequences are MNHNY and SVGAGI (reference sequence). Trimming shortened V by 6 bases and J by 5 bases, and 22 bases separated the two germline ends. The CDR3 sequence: CASRHPDSPTGETQYF. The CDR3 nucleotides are TGTGCCAGCAGACACCCGGACTCTCCGACGGGGGAGACCCAGTACTTC.

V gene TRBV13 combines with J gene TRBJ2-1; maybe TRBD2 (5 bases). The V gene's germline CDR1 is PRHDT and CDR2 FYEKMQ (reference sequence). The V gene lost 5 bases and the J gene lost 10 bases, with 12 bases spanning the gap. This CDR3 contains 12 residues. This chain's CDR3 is CASSPDSGEQFF. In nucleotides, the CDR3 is TGTGCCAGCAGCCCTGACTCGGGAGAGCAGTTCTTC. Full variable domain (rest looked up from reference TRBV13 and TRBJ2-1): AAGVIQSPRHLIKEKRETATLKCYPIPRHDTVYWYQQGPGQDPQFLISFYEKMQSDKGSIPDRFSAQQFSDYHSELNMSSLELGDSALYFCASSPDSGEQFFGPGTRLTVL.